This TCR beta chain was obtained from a study of cytomegalovirus exposure and HLA in healthy donors. General study results and limits: In an earlier analysis, most TCR beta V segments were productive about 90% or about 30% of the time.

Primers for the PCR totalled 60 Vbeta and 13 Jbeta. Source study methods: About 10 million shared chains were among the 80 million or so unique TCR beta chains that a later analysis counted. This table comes from immunoSEQ multiplex PCR, and its TCRdb copy is limited to in-frame clones, with some not included. Clone size and the V and J calls come from that table; the DNA yielded D and trimming. The table shows approximately 110,000 clones, with roughly three quarters occurring only once. Trimming removed 5 bases at V and 6 bases at J, with 17 bases between. The CDR3 loop spans 14 amino acids. CDR1 is LNHDA, CDR2 SQIVND, per germline (reference sequence). On this clone itself: Its antigen remains unknown.

The sequence derives from a woman aged 18-29 years in good health and CMV-seropositive. The sequenced sample consisted of PBMCs. The rearrangement uses TRBV19 and TRBJ2-7; TRBD1 is a possible D gene (8 bases). CDR3 residues: CASSPVTGEGEQYF. The DNA of the CDR3 is TGTGCCAGTAGTCCCGTGACAGGGGAGGGCGAGCAGTACTTC. Using reference TRBV19 and TRBJ2-7 for the parts outside the CDR3, the full variable domain is DGGITQSPKYLFRKEGQNVTLSCEQNLNHDAMYWYRQDPGQGLRLIYYSQIVNDFQKGDIAEGYSVSREKKESFPLTVTSAQKNPTAFYLCASSPVTGEGEQYFGPGTRLTVT.